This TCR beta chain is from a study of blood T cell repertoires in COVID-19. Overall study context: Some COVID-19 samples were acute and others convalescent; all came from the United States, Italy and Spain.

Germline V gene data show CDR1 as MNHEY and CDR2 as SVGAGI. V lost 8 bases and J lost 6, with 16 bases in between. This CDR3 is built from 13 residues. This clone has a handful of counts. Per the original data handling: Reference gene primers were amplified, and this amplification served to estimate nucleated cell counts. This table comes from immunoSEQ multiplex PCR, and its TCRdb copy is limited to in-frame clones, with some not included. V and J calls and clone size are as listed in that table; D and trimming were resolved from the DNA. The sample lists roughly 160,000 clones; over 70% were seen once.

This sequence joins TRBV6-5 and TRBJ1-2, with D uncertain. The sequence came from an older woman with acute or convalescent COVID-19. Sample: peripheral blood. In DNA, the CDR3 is TGTGCCAGCTCCCTGGGAGGTTGGAATGGCTACACCTTC. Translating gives CASSLGGWNGYTF.